This TCR beta chain was sequenced for a study of T-cell reconstitution after alpha-beta-depleted transplantation in children. Germline V gene sequence: CDR1 DFQATT, CDR2 SNEGSKA (reference sequence). V gave up 1 base and J gave up 2 bases, with 12 bases separating them. The CDR3 is made up of 14 amino acids. A library of TCRbeta sequences, prepared with unique molecular identifiers, was generated. TCRdb re-derived calls from the PCR reads in MiXCR, one entry per CDR3 protein. The sample has about 91,000 distinct CDR3 sequences; more than 7% are singletons. This clonotype has at least ten counts. This TCR came from a human donor who donated a stem cell graft to a child with congenital amegakaryocytic thrombocytopenia. The chain recombines TRBV20-1 with TRBJ2-7; D may match TRBD1 or TRBD2 (5 bases each). The sample here was PBMCs from the stem cell graft donor, taken from the stem cell graft. The CDR3 protein is CSARGQTTTYEQYF. The CDR3 region has the DNA TGCAGTGCTAGAGGACAGACTACTACCTACGAGCAGTACTTC.